One sample yielded the 16 T cell receptor beta chains listed below, sequenced in a study of cytomegalovirus exposure and HLA in healthy donors. The PCR employed 60 Vbeta primers together with 13 Jbeta primers. Sequencing was performed with immunoSEQ multiplex PCR; in TCRdb, only in-frame clones are kept and a portion is missing. The sample lists 150,000 to 200,000 clones, 84% occurring once. The sample comprised PBMCs. The source of these receptors is a girl between 10 and 17 years old in good health and CMV-seropositive.

The chain links TRBV5-5 to TRBJ1-1, with TRBD1 as a possible D gene (5 bases). CDR3 size: 15 residues. Germline V gene data show CDR1 as SGHKS and CDR2 as YYEKEE (reference sequence). With 4 bases removed from V and 1 base from J, the gap between germline ends came to 14 bases. The CDR3, as DNA: TGTGCCAGCAGCGGACGCAGGGAAAGGAACACTGAAGCTTTCTTT. Residues: CASSGRRERNTEAFF.

The chain couples TRBV29-1 to TRBJ1-1, with no clear D. CDR1 and CDR2 from the germline V gene are SQVTM and ANQGSEA. Trimming pared 7 bases from V and 3 bases from J, leaving 12 bases between. This CDR3 has 12 residues. In DNA, the CDR3 is TGCAGCGCAATGTCAGGTGACACTGAAGCTTTCTTT. Its translation is CSAMSGDTEAFF.

The chain has TRBV7-8 and TRBJ2-1; D perhaps matches TRBD1 (6 bases). The CDR3 loop spans 17 amino acids. Germline CDR1 reads SGHVS; CDR2 reads FQNEAQ. V dropped 2 bases and J dropped 5 bases, with 19 bases sitting between them. The CDR3 nucleotides are TGTGCCAGCAGCTTATCCCAGGGGAACGGCCTTAACAATGAGCAGTTCTTC. Translated, it gives CASSLSQGNGLNNEQFF.

This clone came up a few times. This chain joins TRBV7-8 and TRBJ2-5; 12 bases are a match to TRBD2. With V trimmed by 2 bases and J by 1 base, 5 bases remained unmatched. CDR3 size: 17 residues. CDR1 is SGHVS, CDR2 FQNEAQ, per germline. The CDR3 DNA is TGTGCCAGCAGCTTACTAGCGGGGGGGCCTATCCAAGAGACCCAGTACTTC. Residues: CASSLLAGGPIQETQYF.

The gene calls are TRBV6-4 and TRBJ1-1; D not resolved. The CDR3 has 13 residues. Germline V gene lookup returns CDR1 MRHNA and CDR2 SNTAGT. The V end was cut by 6 bases, the J end by 4 bases, with 12 bases between. CDR3 residues: CASRYSPLTEAFF. The CDR3 DNA is TGTGCCAGCAGGTACAGCCCTCTCACTGAAGCTTTCTTT.

The rearrangement joins TRBV12-5 to TRBJ2-6, with D maybe TRBD1 (5 bases). V lost 5 bases to trimming and J lost 0 bases, with 14 bases between them. The germline CDR1 and CDR2 sequences are LGHNT and FRNRAP. The CDR3 is 17 residues long. CDR3 nucleotide sequence: TGTGCTAGTGGTCACAGACAGACTCTCTCTGGGGCCAACGTCCTGACTTTC. Protein product: CASGHRQTLSGANVLTF.

The V gene is TRBV5-1, the J gene TRBJ1-4; 12 nucleotides align to TRBD1. The V gene end was trimmed by 5 bases and the J gene end by 6 bases; junction bases not matched to a gene: 8. The CDR3 contains 16 residues. Germline-derived CDR1 and CDR2 are SGHRS and YFSETQ. The CDR3 DNA reads as TGCGCCAGCAGATTTCGGGACAGGGGGCGCGATGAAAAACTGTTTTTT. As protein: CASRFRDRGRDEKLFF.

The genes are TRBV21-1 and TRBJ2-1; TRBD1 reflects the table's D call only, with no check against the DNA. TRBV21-1 is a recognized pseudogene. This CDR3 has 13 amino acids. CDR3 sequence (DNA): TGTGCCAGCAGCAAAGCGGCTTACAATGAGCAGTTCTTC. This gives the protein CASSKAAYNEQFF.

This clone has a single count. One end of the junction is discordant with germline, which a read error may explain. The CDR3 is CSSSPTPPGGEVGYTF. The CDR3 DNA follows: TGTTCCAGCAGCCCCACCCCGCCAGGGGGCGAGGTTGGCTACACCTTC. The rearrangement uses TRBV7-9 and TRBJ1-2; TRBD1 agrees at 8 bases. There are 16 residues in the CDR3. From germline, CDR1 is SEHNR and CDR2 FQNEAQ (reference sequence).

This clone is judged large (0.1 to 1%). The CDR3 is CASSPTGLSDTTGELFF. For the CDR3, the DNA is TGTGCCAGCTCACCAACCGGACTTAGCGATACCACCGGGGAGCTGTTTTTT. V usage is TRBV18 and J usage is TRBJ2-2; D possibly corresponds to TRBD2 (5 bases). The CDR3 totals 17 residues. The germline V and J ends were trimmed by 2 bases and 4 bases, with 17 bases remaining between them. The germline CDR1 and CDR2 sequences are KGHSH and LQKENI.

The J gene is TRBJ1-1, the V gene TRBV11-2; tentatively, D is TRBD1 (5 bases). The CDR3 totals 16 residues. Trimming stripped 1 base from V and 1 base from J, with 13 bases between. Germline V CDR1 and CDR2: SGHAT, FQNNGV. The CDR3 protein is CASSLVGGSGNTEAFF. CDR3 bases: TGTGCCAGCAGCTTAGTTGGGGGGAGTGGGAACACTGAAGCTTTCTTT.

As for this clone: The limits of the CDR3 on the DNA are not certain, so only TCRdb's listed CDR3 is given. J is TRBJ2-5 and V is TRBV21-1; the D call in the table, TRBD2, was not verified against the DNA. TRBV21-1 is reported as a pseudogene. The CDR3 is 15 amino acids long, termini counted. CDR3 sequence: CANIYEGWGRGTQYF.

V usage is TRBV27 and J usage is TRBJ1-2; 9 bases fit TRBD1. The germline gives CDR1 MNHEY, CDR2 SMNVEV (reference sequence). The ends lost 6 bases at V and 7 bases at J; junction bases unmatched: 6. The CDR3 is 13 residues long. The CDR3 DNA is TGTGCCAGCAGGATACAGGGGGCGTCTGGCTACACCTTC. Protein sequence: CASRIQGASGYTF.

On this clone itself: One junction end disagrees with the germline gene, perhaps due to a read error. The rearrangement joins TRBV7-7 to TRBJ2-1; 8 nucleotides align to TRBD2. Germline V gene lookup returns CDR1 SSHAT and CDR2 FNYEAQ (reference sequence). The length of the CDR3 is 14 residues. The CDR3: CASSLESGRDEQFF. Here the CDR3 DNA reads TGTGCTAGCAGCTTAGAAAGCGGGAGAGACGAGCAGTTCTTC.

The V call is TRBV15, the J call TRBJ1-1; no reliable D call. This CDR3 is built from 14 residues. V lost 3 bases to trimming and J lost 1 base, with 9 bases between them. Germline loops: CDR1 LNHNV, CDR2 YYDKDF (reference sequence). As DNA, the CDR3 is TGTGCCACCAGCAGTGAGGTGTGGAACACTGAAGCTTTCTTT. It is translated as CATSSEVWNTEAFF.

This clone came up a few times. The J gene is TRBJ2-1, the V gene TRBV5-6; D perhaps matches TRBD2 (5 bases). Germline lookup yields CDR1 SGHDT and CDR2 YYEEEE. The germline V and J ends were trimmed by 3 bases and 7 bases, with 8 bases remaining between them. There are 12 residues in the CDR3. The CDR3: CASSSTNNEQFF. The CDR3 region has the DNA TGTGCCAGCAGCTCGACTAATAATGAGCAGTTCTTC.